This T cell receptor beta chain was identified in a study of blood T cell repertoires in COVID-19. The repertoire was sequenced with immunoSEQ multiplex PCR; TCRdb's copy has only in-frame clones and lacks some. The sample lists 110,000 to 150,000 clones, about 77% occurring once. V was trimmed by 3 bases and J by 4 bases, leaving 9 bases between them. Germline V gives CDR1 SGHTA, CDR2 FQGNSA. The CDR3 covers 14 residues. The receptor comes from a man aged 60 to 75 with acute or convalescent COVID-19. The sequenced sample was peripheral blood. This chain connects TRBV7-2 to TRBJ2-2; no firm D call. CDR3 residues: CASSFIGGTGELFF. Written as DNA, the CDR3 is TGTGCCAGCAGCTTCATAGGCGGCACCGGGGAGCTGTTTTTT.